A selection of T cell receptor beta chains follows, all from one sample in a study of OX40 agonist ivuxolimab in advanced cancers. TCRdb keeps only in-frame clones here, not all; method: immunoSEQ multiplex PCR. Counted here are more than 80,000 clones, 91% occurring once; the ten biggest clones make up 1.5% to 2%. The sequences come from CD4+ or CD8+ T cells sorted from blood, collected in a trial of the OX40 agonist ivuxolimab. All receptors derive from an adult with an advanced solid tumor such as melanoma, head and neck, liver or kidney cancer. The CDR3 runs from the conserved cysteine through the conserved F or W. The D gene is left open where the match is weak. The size of a clone is reported for some rows only, either as once, few or many, or as a class for expanded clones.

CDR3 length	D gene	clone size	V gene	J gene	CDR3 protein	CDR3 DNA
18	TRBD2	NA	TRBV27	TRBJ2-7	CASSLKGTSGRTISERYF	TGTGCCAGCAGTTTAAAAGGGACTAGCGGGAGGACGATCTCTGAGCGGTACTTC
15	NA	NA	TRBV19	TRBJ2-2	CASRPGHLNTGELFF	TGTGCCAGTAGACCGGGACATTTGAACACCGGGGAGCTGTTTTTT
15	TRBD1	NA	TRBV7-2	TRBJ1-5	CASSPRQGRFQPQHF	TGTGCCAGCAGCCCACGACAGGGGCGGTTTCAGCCCCAGCATTTT
13	TRBD1	NA	TRBV11-3	TRBJ1-1	CASSFDRDTEAFF	TGTGCCAGCAGCTTCGACAGGGACACTGAAGCTTTCTTT
13	NA	NA	TRBV7-9	TRBJ1-4	CASSLLTEKKLFF	TGTGCCAGCAGCTTACTAACTGAAAAAAAACTGTTTTTT
15	NA	NA	TRBV30	TRBJ2-7	CAWGATGLLTGEQYF	TGTGCCTGGGGGGCGACAGGTTTGCTTACTGGCGAGCAGTACTTC
16	TRBD2	NA	TRBV9	TRBJ2-7	CASSVLDGTSVDEQYF	TGTGCCAGCAGCGTACTAGATGGGACTAGCGTGGACGAGCAGTACTTC
15	TRBD1	NA	TRBV5-1	TRBJ1-1	CASSTGQGGVAEAFF	TGCGCCAGCAGCACCGGACAGGGGGGTGTCGCTGAAGCTTTCTTT
19	TRBD1	NA	TRBV10-3	TRBJ1-6	CAISPSTGRMSSYNSPLHF	TGTGCCATCAGCCCGTCGACAGGGCGTATGAGCTCCTATAATTCACCCCTCCACTTT
14	TRBD1	NA	TRBV7-2	TRBJ1-3	CASSARQGLDTIYF	TGTGCCAGCAGCGCCCGACAGGGCTTGGACACCATATATTTT
15	TRBD1	NA	TRBV5-5	TRBJ2-7	CASSLKGQGEHEQYF	TGTGCCAGCAGCCTTAAAGGACAGGGGGAACACGAGCAGTACTTC
16	NA	NA	TRBV27	TRBJ2-2	CASSSSLGINTGELFF	TGTGCCAGCAGTTCGTCTCTCGGAATCAACACCGGGGAGCTGTTTTTT
14	TRBD2	NA	TRBV27	TRBJ2-7	CASSFTSGPYEQYF	TGTGCCAGCAGTTTCACTAGCGGCCCCTACGAGCAGTACTTC
15	TRBD1	NA	TRBV30	TRBJ1-5	CAWSLGQSSNQPQHF	TGTGCCTGGAGCTTGGGACAGTCGAGCAATCAGCCCCAGCATTTT
15	NA	NA	TRBV6-6	TRBJ2-3	CASSYSDGRTDTQYF	TGTGCCAGCAGTTACTCGGACGGACGCACAGATACGCAGTATTTT
12	TRBD1	NA	TRBV5-4	TRBJ1-2	CASSLEASGGTF	TGTGCCAGCAGCTTGGAGGCGTCAGGGGGAACCTTC
13	NA	NA	TRBV5-1	TRBJ2-7	CASSLGGIYEQYF	TGCGCCAGCAGCTTGGGAGGGATCTACGAGCAGTACTTC
16	TRBD1	NA	TRBV27	TRBJ1-1	CASTGNRGIENTEAFF	TGTGCCAGCACGGGGAACAGGGGCATTGAGAACACTGAAGCTTTCTTT
15	NA	NA	TRBV11-1	TRBJ2-1	CASSFLDWDIGEQFF	TGTGCCAGCAGCTTTTTGGACTGGGATATCGGTGAGCAGTTCTTC
14	TRBD1	NA	TRBV5-1	TRBJ2-7	CASSGRTGAHEQYF	TGCGCCAGCAGCGGTCGGACAGGGGCACACGAGCAGTACTTC
14	TRBD1	NA	TRBV28	TRBJ2-7	CASSHRTGSYEQYF	TGTGCCAGCAGTCATAGGACAGGATCCTACGAGCAGTACTTC
15	NA	once	TRBV4-1	TRBJ2-2	CASSLMRGSTGELFF	TGCGCCAGCAGCCTTATGAGGGGTAGCACCGGGGAGCTGTTTTTT
14	TRBD1	NA	TRBV28	TRBJ1-5	CASSLGQGNQPQHF	TGTGCCAGCAGTTTGGGACAGGGTAACCAGCCCCAGCATTTT
13	NA	NA	TRBV7-9	TRBJ1-4	CASRGGLGEKLFF	TGTGCCAGCAGGGGGGGTTTAGGTGAAAAACTGTTTTTT
16	TRBD2	once	TRBV7-2	TRBJ2-3	CASSLRTSGGTDTQYF	TGTGCCAGCAGCTTAAGAACTAGCGGGGGCACAGATACGCAGTATTTT
15	NA	NA	TRBV6-6	TRBJ1-1	CASRQTVLANTEAFF	TGTGCCAGCAGGCAGACAGTGCTAGCGAACACTGAAGCTTTCTTT
14	NA	few	TRBV19	TRBJ2-5	CASSTRQLRGTQYF	TGTGCCAGTAGTACCAGACAGTTGCGGGGGACCCAGTACTTC
15	TRBD2	NA	TRBV28	TRBJ2-1	CASSLAGGNYNEQFF	TGTGCCAGCAGTTTAGCGGGAGGAAACTACAATGAGCAGTTCTTC
14	NA	once	TRBV19	TRBJ2-7	CASNVQGPAYEQYF	TGTGCCAGTAATGTCCAAGGGCCGGCCTACGAGCAGTACTTC
14	NA	NA	TRBV27	TRBJ1-4	CASSPSAPNEKLFF	TGTGCCAGCAGTCCCAGTGCCCCTAATGAAAAACTGTTTTTT
15	TRBD1	NA	TRBV5-1	TRBJ2-5	CASRAEGQNQETQYF	TGCGCCAGCAGAGCCGAGGGACAGAACCAAGAGACCCAGTACTTC
15	TRBD2	NA	TRBV6-1	TRBJ2-2	CASSVTGGHTGELFF	TGTGCCAGCAGTGTGACGGGAGGACACACCGGGGAGCTGTTTTTT